This TCR beta chain is drawn from a study of blood T cells in healthy people across ages (dated by TCRdb to about 2015). Regarding the complete study: In model experiments, roughly one uniquely barcoded TCR beta cDNA molecule per two T cells was captured by template switching. To track age-related changes in TCR beta repertoire diversity, the study relied on deep sequencing normalized with unique cDNA molecular identifiers. Donors were grouped into four age groups: young (average 16 years), middle-aged (39), aged (approximately 67) and long-lived (approximately 81). Donors of different ages were randomly distributed across sequencing lanes to avoid experimental bias. For two donors (one aged 18 to 30 and one aged 80 or older), the study analyzed two additional independent replicas of 1 million unique cDNA reads from the same blood draw. What the research found in general, with its limitations: The long-lived group showed more naive CD4+ T cells, fewer expanded clones and increased TCR diversity than the aged group, suggesting age selection. A strong correlation was found between observed TCR beta diversity and the percentage of naive T cells measured by flow cytometry. Because profiling used bulk unsorted PBMCs, naive and antigen-experienced compartments could not be compared conclusively. Estimates of total diversity from one million sequenced T cells were regarded as lower bounds and underestimates. Observed TCR beta diversity per million T cells fell roughly linearly with age, and a significant reduction was already apparent by age around 40. Because donor CMV infection status was unknown, age-related changes in expanded clonotypes were potentially confounded.

Regarding this clonotype: The target of this receptor is not known. No much larger clone is present one base from it, and per-base qualities are unavailable.

Systemically healthy Caucasian individuals from Russia, roughly 40 in total and aged about 6 to 90 years, were included as donors. Each donor gave ten milliliters of peripheral blood, drawn into EDTA-treated Vacutainer tubes. Ficoll-Paque density-gradient centrifugation was used to isolate PBMCs, with at least 6.5 million per sample. Total RNA was extracted from PBMCs with Trizol reagent, with at least 6 micrograms obtained per sample. For every donor, an aliquot of PBMCs went through flow cytometry to measure the percentages of naive CD45RAhigh/CD27high T cells. Library construction relied on 5' RACE. Instrument on record: Illumina HiSeq 2500. The second PCR ran for roughly 7 to 12 cycles and used a J-beta primer mix along with a sample-barcoded 5' primer. A template-switch 5' adaptor carrying 12 random nucleotides introduced a unique molecular identifier onto each TCR beta cDNA molecule. At least 2.5 million CDR3-containing paired-end reads were obtained from each sample. First-strand cDNA was synthesized from all RNA with the Mint cDNA synthesis kit, primed by a TRBC-specific oligonucleotide. After uracil-DNA glycosylase treatment, a first 18-cycle PCR used universal primers M1SS and BC2_uni_R on all cDNA. Per the source publication's procedure: For normalization, 1 million high-quality reads were randomly selected from each sample, with every read carrying a distinct molecular identifier. Reads with shared molecular identifiers were discarded instead of being binned into consensus sequences. CDR3 identification, clonotype clustering and error correction used MiTCR with a Q25 quality threshold and the strictest error-elimination algorithm. A nonparametric unseen species model with Euler transformation was used to estimate a lower bound on total TCR beta diversity. The raw public data were reprocessed by TCRdb itself: fastp quality trimming at Q25, MiXCR clonotype calling, in-frame beta chains only. Rows merge per CDR3 protein into single entries with the most common DNA and genes. The V and J calls and clone size come from TCRdb's table, not from the authors' own analysis. The sample yields a few hundred thousand distinct CDR3 sequences; about 25% were counted once. About 18% of the sample is taken by the ten largest.

V is trimmed back by 7 bases and J by 2 bases, and the junction contains 7 bases that no gene match accounts for. Its CDR3 holds 14 amino acids, cysteine through phenylalanine. Left in the record is the CDR3 DNA by itself, 42 bases read in frame from the first base. Per the germline V gene, SGHRS is the CDR1 and YFSETQ is the CDR2. The source material was blood. The clonotype was recovered from a woman in her 70s in good health. The chain joins TRBV5-1 to TRBJ2-5, with TRBD1 identical over 8 junction bases. The DNA sequence is given as TGCGCCAGCTCTGATAACAGGGGGCAAGAGACCCAGTACTTC. The encoded protein is CASSDNRGQETQYF.